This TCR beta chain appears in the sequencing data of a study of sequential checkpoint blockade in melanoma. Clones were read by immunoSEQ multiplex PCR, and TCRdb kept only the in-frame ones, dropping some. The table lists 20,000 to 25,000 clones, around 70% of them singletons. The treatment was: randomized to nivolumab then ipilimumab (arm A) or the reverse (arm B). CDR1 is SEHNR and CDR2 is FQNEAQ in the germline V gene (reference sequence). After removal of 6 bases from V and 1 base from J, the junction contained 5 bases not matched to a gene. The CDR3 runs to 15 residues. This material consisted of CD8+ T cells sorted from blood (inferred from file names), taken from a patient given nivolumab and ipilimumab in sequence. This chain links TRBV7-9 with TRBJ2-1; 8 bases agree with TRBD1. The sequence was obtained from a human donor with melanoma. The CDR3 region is CASSSGQGSYNEQFF. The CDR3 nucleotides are TGTGCCAGCAGTTCTGGACAGGGATCCTACAATGAGCAGTTCTTC.